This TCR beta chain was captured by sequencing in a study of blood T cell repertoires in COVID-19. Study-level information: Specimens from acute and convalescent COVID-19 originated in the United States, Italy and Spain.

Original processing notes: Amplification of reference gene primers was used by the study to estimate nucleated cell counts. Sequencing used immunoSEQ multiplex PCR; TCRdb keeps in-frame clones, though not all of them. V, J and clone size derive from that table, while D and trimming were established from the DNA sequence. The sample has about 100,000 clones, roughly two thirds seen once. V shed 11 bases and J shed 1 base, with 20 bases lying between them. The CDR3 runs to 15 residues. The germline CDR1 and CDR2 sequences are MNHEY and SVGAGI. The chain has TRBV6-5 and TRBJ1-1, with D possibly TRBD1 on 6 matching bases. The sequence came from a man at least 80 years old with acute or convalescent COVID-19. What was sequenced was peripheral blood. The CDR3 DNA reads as TGTGCCGGTCGTACGGACAGCCCCCAGAACACTGAAGCTTTCTTT. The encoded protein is CAGRTDSPQNTEAFF.